This passage covers 3 T cell receptor beta chains from one sample sequenced in a study of human T cells and chemical hapten exposure. The time point here: patch test 3, about 24 weeks after DPC sensitization. The treatment was: therapeutic diphenylcyclopropenone sensitization with weekly scalp DPC. TCRdb independently ran MiXCR on the RACE reads; one entry per CDR3 protein. Counted here are under 100,000 distinct CDR3 sequences, about a tenth occurring once; the ten biggest clones make up about 3.5%. Specimen: whole blood, collected in connection with sensitization to the hapten diphenylcyclopropenone (DPC). The source is a woman aged 45-65 years with alopecia areata. Some clones in this sample may be carry-over from other donors' samples.

The chain recombines TRBV5-1 with TRBJ2-1, with D unresolved. The V end was cut by 0 bases, the J end by 3 bases, with 16 bases between. This CDR3 has 17 residues. Germline loops: CDR1 SGHRS, CDR2 YFSETQ. This CDR3 reads CASSLGIQELIYNEQFF. The CDR3 region has the DNA TGCGCCAGCAGCTTGGGGATCCAGGAGCTGATCTACAATGAGCAGTTCTTC.

This chain connects TRBV7-2 to TRBJ2-7; 8 bases align to TRBD1. CDR3 size: 13 residues. Trimming removed 7 bases from V and 2 bases from J; junction bases left unmatched: 4. Germline V gene data show CDR1 as SGHTA and CDR2 as FQGNSA. The CDR3 reads CASTDRGPYEQYF. The CDR3 bases are TGTGCCAGCACCGACAGGGGTCCCTACGAGCAGTACTTC. The full variable domain, its missing parts supplied by reference TRBV7-2 and TRBJ2-7, is GAGVSQSPSNKVTEKGKDVELRCDPISGHTALYWYRQSLGQGLEFLIYFQGNSAPDKSGLPSDRFSAERTGGSVSTLTIQRTQQEDSAVYLCASTDRGPYEQYFGPGTRLTVT.

The table lists this clonotype with a few counts. The rearrangement uses TRBV27 and TRBJ2-2; possible D gene TRBD1, 6 bases. The CDR3 runs to 15 residues. Trimming removed 5 bases at V and 5 bases at J, with 15 bases between. Germline V gives CDR1 MNHEY, CDR2 SMNVEV (reference sequence). This CDR3 reads CASSPHPQGTGELFF. The DNA for the CDR3 is TGTGCCAGCAGTCCCCACCCACAGGGTACCGGGGAGCTGTTTTTT.